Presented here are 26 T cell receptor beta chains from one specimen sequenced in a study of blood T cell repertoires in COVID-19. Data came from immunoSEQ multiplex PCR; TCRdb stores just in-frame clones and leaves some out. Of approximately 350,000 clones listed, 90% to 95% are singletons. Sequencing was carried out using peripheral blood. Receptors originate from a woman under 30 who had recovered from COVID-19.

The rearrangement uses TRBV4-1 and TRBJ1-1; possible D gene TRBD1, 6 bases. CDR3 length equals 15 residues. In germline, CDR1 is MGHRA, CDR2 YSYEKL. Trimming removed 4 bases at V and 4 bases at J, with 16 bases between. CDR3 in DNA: TGCGCCAGCAGCCTAAACGGGCAGGGGCTCACTGAAGCTTTCTTT. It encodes CASSLNGQGLTEAFF.

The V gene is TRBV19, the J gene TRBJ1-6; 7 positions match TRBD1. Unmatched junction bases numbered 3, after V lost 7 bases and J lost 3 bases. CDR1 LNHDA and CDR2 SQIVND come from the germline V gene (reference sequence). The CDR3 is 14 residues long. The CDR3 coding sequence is TGTGCCAGTAATAACAGGGGCTATAATTCACCCCTCCACTTT. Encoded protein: CASNNRGYNSPLHF.

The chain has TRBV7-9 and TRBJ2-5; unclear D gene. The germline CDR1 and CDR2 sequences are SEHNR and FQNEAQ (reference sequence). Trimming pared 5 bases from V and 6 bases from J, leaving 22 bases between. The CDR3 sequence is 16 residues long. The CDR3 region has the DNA TGTGCCAGCAGCATCTCCTCGTTCGGTCTGGGCAAGACCCAGTACTTC. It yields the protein CASSISSFGLGKTQYF.

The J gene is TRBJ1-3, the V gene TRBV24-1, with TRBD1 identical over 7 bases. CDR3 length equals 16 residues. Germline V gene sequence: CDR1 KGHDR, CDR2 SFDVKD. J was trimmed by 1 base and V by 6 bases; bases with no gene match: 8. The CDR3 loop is CATSSGQANSGNTIYF. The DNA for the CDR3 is TGTGCCACCAGTAGTGGACAGGCCAATTCTGGAAACACCATATATTTT.

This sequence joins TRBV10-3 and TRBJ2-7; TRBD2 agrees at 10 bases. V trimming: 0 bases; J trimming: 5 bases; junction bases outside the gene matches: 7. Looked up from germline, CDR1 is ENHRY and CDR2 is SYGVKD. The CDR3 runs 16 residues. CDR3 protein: CAISESGLAGENEQYV. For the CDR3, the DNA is TGTGCCATCAGTGAGTCGGGTCTAGCGGGAGAAAACGAGCAGTACGTC.

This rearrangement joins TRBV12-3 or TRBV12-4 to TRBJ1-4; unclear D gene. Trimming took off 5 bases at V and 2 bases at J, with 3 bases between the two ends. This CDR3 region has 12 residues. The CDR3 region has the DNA TGTGCCAGCAGTCTCACTAATGAAAAACTGTTTTTT. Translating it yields CASSLTNEKLFF.

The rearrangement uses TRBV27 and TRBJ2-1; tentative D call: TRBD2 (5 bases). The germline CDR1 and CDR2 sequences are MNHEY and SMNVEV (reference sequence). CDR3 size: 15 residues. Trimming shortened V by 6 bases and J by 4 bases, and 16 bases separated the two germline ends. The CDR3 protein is CASSPLSLDYNEQFF. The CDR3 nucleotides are TGTGCCAGCAGCCCACTCTCACTAGATTACAATGAGCAGTTCTTC.

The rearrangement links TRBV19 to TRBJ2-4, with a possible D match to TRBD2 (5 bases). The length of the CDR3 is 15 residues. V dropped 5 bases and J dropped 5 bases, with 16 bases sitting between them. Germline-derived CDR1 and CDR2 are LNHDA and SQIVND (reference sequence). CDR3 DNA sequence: TGTGCCAGTAGTCGAGGAGCTCCGAGGGAAAACATTCAGTACTTC. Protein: CASSRGAPRENIQYF.

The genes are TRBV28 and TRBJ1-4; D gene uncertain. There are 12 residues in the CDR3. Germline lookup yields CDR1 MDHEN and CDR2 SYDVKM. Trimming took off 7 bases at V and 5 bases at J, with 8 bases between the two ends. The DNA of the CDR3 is TGTGCCAGCATCGGAGGGAATGAAAAACTGTTTTTT. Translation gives CASIGGNEKLFF.

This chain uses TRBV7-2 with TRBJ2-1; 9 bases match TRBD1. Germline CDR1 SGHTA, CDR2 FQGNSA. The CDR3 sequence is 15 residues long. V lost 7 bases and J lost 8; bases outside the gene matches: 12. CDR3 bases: TGTGCCAGCATCCCCGATGGGACAGGGCCTTATGAGCAGTTCTTC. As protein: CASIPDGTGPYEQFF.

Here the CDR3 reads CASSQGGASGREASDYNEQFF. DNA of the CDR3: TGCGCCAGCAGCCAAGGTGGGGCTAGCGGGAGGGAGGCGTCCGACTACAATGAGCAGTTCTTC. The J gene is TRBJ2-1, the V gene TRBV4-1; 12 bases are shared with TRBD2. J gave up 3 bases and V 1 base, and 16 bases lay outside the gene matches. Germline CDR1 MGHRA, CDR2 YSYEKL. CDR3 length: 21 residues.

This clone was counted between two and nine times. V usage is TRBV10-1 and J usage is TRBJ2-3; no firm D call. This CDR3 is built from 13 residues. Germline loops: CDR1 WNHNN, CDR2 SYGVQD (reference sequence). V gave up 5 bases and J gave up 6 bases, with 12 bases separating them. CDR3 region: CASSSLGEDTQYF. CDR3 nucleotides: TGCGCCAGCAGTTCACTCGGTGAGGATACGCAGTATTTT.

For the CDR3, the DNA is TGTGCCATCAGTCACCCTGAGCAATTCCTTAACCGGGACAGAGATTCGGGCCTGGTCTATGGCTACACCTTC. It encodes CAISHPEQFLNRDRDSGLVYGYTF. This sequence joins TRBV10-3 and TRBJ1-2; 7 bases line up with TRBD1. This CDR3 is 24 amino acids long. Germline V gene sequence: CDR1 ENHRY, CDR2 SYGVKD. The V gene end was trimmed by 5 bases and the J gene end by 4 bases; junction bases not matched to a gene: 37.

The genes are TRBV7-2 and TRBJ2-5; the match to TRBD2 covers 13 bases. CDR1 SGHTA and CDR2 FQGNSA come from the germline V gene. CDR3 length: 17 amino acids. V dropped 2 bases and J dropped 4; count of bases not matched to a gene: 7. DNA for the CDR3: TGTGCCAGCAGCTTATTTACGGGACTAGCGGGGAGAGAGACCCAGTACTTC. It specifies CASSLFTGLAGRETQYF.

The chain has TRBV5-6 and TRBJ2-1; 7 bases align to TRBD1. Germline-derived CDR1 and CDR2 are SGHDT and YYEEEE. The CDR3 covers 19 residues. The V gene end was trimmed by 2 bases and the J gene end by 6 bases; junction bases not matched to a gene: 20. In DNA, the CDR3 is TGTGCCAGCAGCTTTAGCTCACAGGGGTTTTTGCCAATATCCAATGAGCAGTTCTTC. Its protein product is CASSFSSQGFLPISNEQFF.

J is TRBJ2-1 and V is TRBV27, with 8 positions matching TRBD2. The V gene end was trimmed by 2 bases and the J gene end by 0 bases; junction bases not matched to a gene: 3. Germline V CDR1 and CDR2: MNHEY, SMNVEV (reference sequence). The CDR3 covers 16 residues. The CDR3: CASSLSGRSSYNEQFF. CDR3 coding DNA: TGTGCCAGCAGTTTAAGCGGGAGAAGCTCCTACAATGAGCAGTTCTTC.

For the CDR3, the DNA is TGTGCCTGGAATGGACAGGGGGCGCTTAGCGAAAAACTGTTTTTT. It yields the protein CAWNGQGALSEKLFF. The V gene is TRBV30, the J gene TRBJ1-4, with 11 bases lining up with TRBD1. This CDR3 has 15 amino acids. With V trimmed by 4 bases and J by 8 bases, 9 bases remained unmatched. CDR1 and CDR2 from the germline V gene are GTSNPN and SVGIG (reference sequence). The full variable domain, completed using reference TRBV30 and TRBJ1-4, is SQTIHQWPATLVQPVGSPLSLECTVEGTSNPNLYWYRQAAGRGLQLLFYSVGIGQISSEVPQNLSASRPQDRQFILSSKKLLLSDSGFYLCAWNGQGALSEKLFFGSGTQLSVL.

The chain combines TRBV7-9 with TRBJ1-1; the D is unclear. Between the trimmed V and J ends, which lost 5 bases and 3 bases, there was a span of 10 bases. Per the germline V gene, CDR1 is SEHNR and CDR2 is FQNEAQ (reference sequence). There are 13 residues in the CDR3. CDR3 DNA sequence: TGTGCCAGCAGCCCGACGAGGGACACTGAAGCTTTCTTT. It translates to CASSPTRDTEAFF.

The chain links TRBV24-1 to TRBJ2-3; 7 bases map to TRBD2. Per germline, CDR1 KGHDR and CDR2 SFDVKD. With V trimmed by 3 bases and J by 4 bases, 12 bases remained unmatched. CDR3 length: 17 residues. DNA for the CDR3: TGTGCCACCAGTGATATACGGGGGGTAATATTCCCAGATACGCAGTATTTT. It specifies CATSDIRGVIFPDTQYF.

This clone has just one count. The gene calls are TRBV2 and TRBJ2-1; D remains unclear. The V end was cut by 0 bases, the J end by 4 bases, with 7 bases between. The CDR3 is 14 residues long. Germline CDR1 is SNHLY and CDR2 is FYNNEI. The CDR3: CASSEAQAYNEQFF. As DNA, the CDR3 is TGTGCCAGCAGTGAAGCGCAAGCTTACAATGAGCAGTTCTTC. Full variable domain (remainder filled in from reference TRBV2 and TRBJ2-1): EPEVTQTPSHQVTQMGQEVILRCVPISNHLYFYWYRQILGQKVEFLVSFYNNEISEKSEIFDDQFSVERPDGSNFTLKIRSTKLEDSAMYFCASSEAQAYNEQFFGPGTRLTVL.

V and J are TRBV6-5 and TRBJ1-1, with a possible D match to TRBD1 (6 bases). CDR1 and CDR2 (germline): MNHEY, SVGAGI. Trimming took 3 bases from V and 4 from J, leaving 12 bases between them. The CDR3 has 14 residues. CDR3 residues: CASSYYRAGTEAFF. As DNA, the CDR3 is TGTGCCAGCAGTTATTACAGGGCCGGCACTGAAGCTTTCTTT.

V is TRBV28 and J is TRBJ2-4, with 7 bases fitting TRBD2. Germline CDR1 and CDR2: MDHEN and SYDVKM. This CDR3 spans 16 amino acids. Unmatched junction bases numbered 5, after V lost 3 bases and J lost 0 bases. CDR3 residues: CASSLASGLAKNIQYF. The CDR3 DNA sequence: TGTGCCAGCAGTTTGGCTAGCGGATTAGCCAAAAACATTCAGTACTTC.

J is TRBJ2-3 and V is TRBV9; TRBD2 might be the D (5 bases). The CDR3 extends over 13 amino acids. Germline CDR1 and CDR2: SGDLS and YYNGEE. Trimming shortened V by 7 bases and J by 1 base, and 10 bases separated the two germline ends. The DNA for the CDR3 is TGTGCCAGCGGGAGTGGCGGCACAGATACGCAGTATTTT. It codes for CASGSGGTDTQYF.

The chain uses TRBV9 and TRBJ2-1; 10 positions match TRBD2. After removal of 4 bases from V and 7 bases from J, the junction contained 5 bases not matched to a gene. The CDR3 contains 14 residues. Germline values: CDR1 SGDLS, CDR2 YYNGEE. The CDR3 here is CASSPSGGANEQFF. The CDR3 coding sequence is TGTGCCAGCAGCCCTAGCGGGGGCGCAAATGAGCAGTTCTTC.

The CDR3 reads CASSDRERVTDTQYF. The CDR3 nucleotides are TGCGCCAGCAGTGACCGAGAACGGGTGACAGATACGCAGTATTTT. The genes are TRBV10-2 and TRBJ2-3; D uncertain. V lost 3 bases, J lost 3 bases, and 13 bases lay in between. CDR1 and CDR2 (germline): WSHSY, SAAADI. The CDR3 covers 15 residues.

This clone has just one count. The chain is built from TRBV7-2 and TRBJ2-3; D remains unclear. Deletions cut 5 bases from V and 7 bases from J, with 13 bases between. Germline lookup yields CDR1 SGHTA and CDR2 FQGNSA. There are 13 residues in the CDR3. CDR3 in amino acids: CASSTSPGNTQYF. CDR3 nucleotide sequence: TGTGCCAGCAGCACAAGTCCAGGAAATACGCAGTATTTT.